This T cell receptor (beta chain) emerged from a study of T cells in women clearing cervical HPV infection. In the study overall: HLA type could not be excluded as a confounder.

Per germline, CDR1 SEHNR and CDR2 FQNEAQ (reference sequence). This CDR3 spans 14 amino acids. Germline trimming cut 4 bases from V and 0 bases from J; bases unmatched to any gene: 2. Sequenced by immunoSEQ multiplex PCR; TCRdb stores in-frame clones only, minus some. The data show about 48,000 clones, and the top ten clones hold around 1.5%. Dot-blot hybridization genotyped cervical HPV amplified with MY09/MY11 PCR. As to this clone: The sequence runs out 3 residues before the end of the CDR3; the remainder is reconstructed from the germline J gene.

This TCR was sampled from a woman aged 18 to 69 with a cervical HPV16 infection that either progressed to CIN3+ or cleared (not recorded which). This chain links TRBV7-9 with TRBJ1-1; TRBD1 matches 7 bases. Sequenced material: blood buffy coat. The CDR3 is CASSSQGMNTEAFF. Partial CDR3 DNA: TGTGCCAGCAGCTCACAGGGGATGAACACTGAA.